The 13 T cell receptor beta chains below were found in one sample sequenced in a study of blood T cell repertoires in COVID-19. Sequencing was performed with immunoSEQ multiplex PCR; in TCRdb, only in-frame clones are kept and a portion is missing. The sample gives over 12,000 clones, roughly 86% of which show up once; roughly a sixth is in the top ten. The material sequenced was peripheral blood. The receptor source for this set is a human donor in a cohort sampled during active COVID-19.

The CDR3 sequence: CASSLNWSGSEQYF. CDR3 coding DNA: TGTGCCAGCAGCTTAAATTGGTCAGGATCCGAGCAGTACTTC. The V call is TRBV7-8, the J call TRBJ2-7, with no clear D. V was pared by 2 bases and J by 6 bases, with 14 bases between. The germline V gene encodes CDR1 SGHVS and CDR2 FQNEAQ. The CDR3 has 14 residues.

This chain joins TRBV5-4 and TRBJ2-5; D possibly uses TRBD1 or TRBD2 (6 bases each). The CDR3 consists of 14 residues. Trimming pared 4 bases from V and 4 bases from J, leaving 14 bases between. Germline loops: CDR1 SGHNT, CDR2 YYREEE (reference sequence). The CDR3 coding sequence is TGTGCCAGCAGCGTGGGGGCGGGGTTAGAGACCCAGTACTTC. This translates into CASSVGAGLETQYF. Full variable domain (rest looked up from reference TRBV5-4 and TRBJ2-5): ETGVTQSPTHLIKTRGQQVTLRCSSQSGHNTVSWYQQALGQGPQFIFQYYREEENGRGNFPPRFSGLQFPNYSSELNVNALELDDSALYLCASSVGAGLETQYFGPGTRLLVL.

The genes are TRBV7-9 and TRBJ1-5; a possible D gene is TRBD1 (6 bases). The V end was cut by 1 base, the J end by 0 bases, with 13 bases between. Germline V gives CDR1 SEHNR, CDR2 FQNEAQ (reference sequence). The CDR3 extends over 17 amino acids. The CDR3 DNA reads as TGTGCCAGCAGCTTAGTCTGGGGGCCCGGTAGCAATCAGCCCCAGCATTTT. Its protein is CASSLVWGPGSNQPQHF.

The V gene is TRBV6-2 or TRBV6-3, the J gene TRBJ2-5; weak D call: TRBD2 (5 bases). The V end lost 5 bases, the J end lost 5 bases, and 9 bases lay between the germline ends. The CDR3 runs 12 residues. Germline V gene lookup returns CDR1 MNHEY and CDR2 SVGEGT. CDR3 residues: CASSRREETQYF. CDR3 DNA: TGTGCCAGCAGTCGTAGGGAGGAGACCCAGTACTTC.

V is TRBV10-3 and J is TRBJ1-1; 7 bases are a match to TRBD1. The J segment lost 4 bases and the V segment lost 2 bases, leaving 10 bases of the junction unmatched. Germline values: CDR1 ENHRY, CDR2 SYGVKD. This CDR3 is built from 16 residues. The CDR3 reads CAISEDPPQGVTEAFF. DNA for the CDR3: TGTGCCATCAGTGAGGACCCTCCCCAGGGGGTCACTGAAGCTTTCTTT.

The genes are TRBV10-3 and TRBJ2-5; the D gene is possibly TRBD2 (6 bases). Germline assignment: CDR1 ENHRY and CDR2 SYGVKD. V lost 5 bases and J lost 3, with 13 bases in between. This CDR3 region has 14 residues. The CDR3 here is CAISNRDSEETQYF. The CDR3 nucleotides are TGTGCCATCAGTAACCGGGACTCAGAAGAGACCCAGTACTTC.

This chain uses TRBV11-2 with TRBJ1-2; D not resolved. Per germline, CDR1 SGHAT and CDR2 FQNNGV. The ends were cut back, 1 base at V and 6 bases at J, with 12 bases in the middle. CDR3 length: 14 residues. CDR3 nucleotides: TGTGCCAGCAGCTTAGTCGGCGGGTTCGATGGCTACACCTTC. Protein sequence: CASSLVGGFDGYTF.

This chain joins TRBV5-1 and TRBJ2-7; 8 bases line up with TRBD1. V was clipped by 5 bases and J by 2 bases; unmatched bases: 6. Germline V gives CDR1 SGHRS, CDR2 YFSETQ. The CDR3 runs 14 residues. Written as DNA, the CDR3 is TGCGCCAGCAGGCTCCGGACAGGGACCTACGAGCAGTACTTC. Its translation: CASRLRTGTYEQYF.

The chain couples TRBV5-1 to TRBJ2-5; tentative D call: TRBD2 (7 bases). The CDR3 contains 16 residues. Trimming stripped 1 base from V and 2 bases from J, with 15 bases between. Germline assignment: CDR1 SGHRS and CDR2 YFSETQ. The CDR3 loop reads CASSLRGLAAQETQYF. CDR3 nucleotide sequence: TGCGCCAGCAGCTTGCGGGGGCTAGCGGCACAAGAGACCCAGTACTTC.

As DNA, the CDR3 is TGTGCCAGTAGTATTAAGGACAGTCGAACTGAAGCTTTCTTT. It codes for CASSIKDSRTEAFF. The chain couples TRBV19 to TRBJ1-1; D possibly corresponds to TRBD1 (6 bases). V was cut by 3 bases and J by 5 bases, with 13 bases left in between. The CDR3 extends over 14 amino acids. CDR1 and CDR2 (germline): LNHDA, SQIVND (reference sequence).

The V gene is TRBV19, the J gene TRBJ2-3, with 9 bases aligning to TRBD1. The ends lost 1 base at V and 5 bases at J; junction bases unmatched: 4. Germline assignment: CDR1 LNHDA and CDR2 SQIVND (reference sequence). The CDR3 is 15 residues long. CDR3 region: CASSIGDRDVDTQYF. In DNA, the CDR3 is TGTGCCAGTAGTATAGGGGACAGGGACGTAGATACGCAGTATTTT.

The chain recombines TRBV7-2 with TRBJ2-5; 7 bases match TRBD2. There are 14 residues in the CDR3. V lost 2 bases and J lost 5; bases outside the gene matches: 5. The germline V gene has CDR1 SGHTA and CDR2 FQGNSA. CDR3 in amino acids: CASSLSRGVETQYF. As DNA, the CDR3 is TGTGCCAGCAGCTTATCACGGGGGGTCGAGACCCAGTACTTC.

The chain combines TRBV11-1 with TRBJ1-6; 8 bases are a match to TRBD1. The CDR3 contains 14 residues. Germline CDR1 reads SGHAT; CDR2 reads FQDESV (reference sequence). Trimming removed 3 bases from V and 11 bases from J; junction bases left unmatched: 6. CDR3 in amino acids: CASSLGRGRTPLHF. CDR3 nucleotides: TGTGCCAGCAGCTTGGGCAGGGGGCGCACACCCCTCCACTTT.